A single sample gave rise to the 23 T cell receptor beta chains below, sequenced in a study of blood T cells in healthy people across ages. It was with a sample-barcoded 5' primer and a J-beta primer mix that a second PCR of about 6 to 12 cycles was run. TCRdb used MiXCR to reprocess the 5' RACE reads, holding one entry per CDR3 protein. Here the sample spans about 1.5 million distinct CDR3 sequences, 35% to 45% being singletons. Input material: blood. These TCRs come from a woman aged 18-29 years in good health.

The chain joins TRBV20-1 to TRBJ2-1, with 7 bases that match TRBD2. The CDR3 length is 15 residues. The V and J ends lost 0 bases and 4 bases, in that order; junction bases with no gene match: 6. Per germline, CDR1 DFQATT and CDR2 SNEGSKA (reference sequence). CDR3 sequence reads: CSARDRASGYNEQFF. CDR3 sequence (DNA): TGCAGTGCTAGAGATAGGGCTAGCGGATACAATGAGCAGTTCTTC.

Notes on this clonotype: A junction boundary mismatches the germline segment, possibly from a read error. CDR3 region: CASSIAGGTDTQYF. CDR3 nucleotides: TGTGCCAGCAGTATAGCGGGGGGGACAGATACGCAGTATTTT. The chain has TRBV12-3 or TRBV12-4 and TRBJ2-3; 11 bases align to TRBD2. This CDR3 contains 14 residues.

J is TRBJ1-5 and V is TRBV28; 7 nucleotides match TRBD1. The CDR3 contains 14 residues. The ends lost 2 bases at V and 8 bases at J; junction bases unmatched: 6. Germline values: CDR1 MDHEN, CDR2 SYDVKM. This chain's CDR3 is CASSLPTGDKPQHF. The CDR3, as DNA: TGTGCCAGCAGTTTACCCACAGGGGATAAGCCCCAGCATTTT.

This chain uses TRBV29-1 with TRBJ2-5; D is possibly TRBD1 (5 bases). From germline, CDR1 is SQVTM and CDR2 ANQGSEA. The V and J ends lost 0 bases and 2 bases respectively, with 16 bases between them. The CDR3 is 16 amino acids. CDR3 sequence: CSVEDPRVELQETQYF. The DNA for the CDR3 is TGCAGCGTTGAAGATCCCAGGGTGGAACTTCAAGAGACCCAGTACTTC.

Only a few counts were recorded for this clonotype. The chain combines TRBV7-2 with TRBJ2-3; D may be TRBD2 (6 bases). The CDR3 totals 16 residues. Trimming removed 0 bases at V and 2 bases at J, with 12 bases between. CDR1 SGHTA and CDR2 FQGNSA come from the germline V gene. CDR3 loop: CASSLAEGGATDTQYF. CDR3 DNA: TGTGCCAGCAGCTTAGCGGAGGGCGGGGCCACAGATACGCAGTATTTT.

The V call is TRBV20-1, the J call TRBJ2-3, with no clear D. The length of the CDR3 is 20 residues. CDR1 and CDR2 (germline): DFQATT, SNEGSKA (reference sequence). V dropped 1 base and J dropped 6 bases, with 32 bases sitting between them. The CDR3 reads CSARGFRLGRNPPTLDTQYF. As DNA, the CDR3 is TGCAGTGCTAGAGGTTTTCGGTTGGGTAGAAACCCGCCCACACTGGATACGCAGTATTTT.

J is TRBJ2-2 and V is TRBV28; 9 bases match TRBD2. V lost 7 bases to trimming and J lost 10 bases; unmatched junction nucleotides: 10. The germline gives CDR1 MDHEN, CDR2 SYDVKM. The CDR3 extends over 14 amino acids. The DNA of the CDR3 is TGTGCCAGCACCCCTAGCGGGATTTATGCGGAGCTGTTTTTT. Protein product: CASTPSGIYAELFF.

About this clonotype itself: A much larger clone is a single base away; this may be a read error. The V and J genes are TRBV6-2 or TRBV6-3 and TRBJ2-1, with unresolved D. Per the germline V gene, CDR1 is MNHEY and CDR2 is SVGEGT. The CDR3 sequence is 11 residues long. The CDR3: CVSSYFNEQFF. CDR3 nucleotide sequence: TGTGTCAGCAGTTACTTCAATGAGCAGTTCTTC.

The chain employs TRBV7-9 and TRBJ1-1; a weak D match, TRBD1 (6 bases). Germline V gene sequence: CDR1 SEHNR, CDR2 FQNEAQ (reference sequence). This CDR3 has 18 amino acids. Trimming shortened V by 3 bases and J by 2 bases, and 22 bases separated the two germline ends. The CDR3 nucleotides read TGTGCCAGCAGCTTCCCGTTAAGGAAGACAGGAGGCAACACTGAAGCTTTCTTT. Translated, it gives CASSFPLRKTGGNTEAFF.

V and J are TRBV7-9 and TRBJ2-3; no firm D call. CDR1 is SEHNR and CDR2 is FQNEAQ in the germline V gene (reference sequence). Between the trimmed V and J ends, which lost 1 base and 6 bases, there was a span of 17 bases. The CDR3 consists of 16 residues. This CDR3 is CASSLEVAPLYDTQYF. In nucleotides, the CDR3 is TGTGCCAGCAGCTTAGAGGTAGCCCCTCTCTACGATACGCAGTATTTT. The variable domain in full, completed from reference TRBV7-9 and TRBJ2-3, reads DTGVSQNPRHKITKRGQNVTFRCDPISEHNRLYWYRQTLGQGPEFLTYFQNEAQLEKSRLLSDRFSAERPKGSFSTLEIQRTEQGDSAMYLCASSLEVAPLYDTQYFGPGTRLTVL.

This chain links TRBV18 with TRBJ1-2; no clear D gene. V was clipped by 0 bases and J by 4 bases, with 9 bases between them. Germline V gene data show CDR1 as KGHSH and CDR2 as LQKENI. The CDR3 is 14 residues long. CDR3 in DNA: TGTGCCAGCTCACCACCGGACCAGGCCTATGGCTACACCTTC. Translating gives CASSPPDQAYGYTF.

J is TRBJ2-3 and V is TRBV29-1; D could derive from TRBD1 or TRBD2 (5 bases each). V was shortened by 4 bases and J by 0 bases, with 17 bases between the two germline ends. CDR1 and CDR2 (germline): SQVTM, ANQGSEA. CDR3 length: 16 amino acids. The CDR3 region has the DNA TGCAGCGTTGGGGGACCCCAAGTCTCTAGCACAGATACGCAGTATTTT. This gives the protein CSVGGPQVSSTDTQYF.

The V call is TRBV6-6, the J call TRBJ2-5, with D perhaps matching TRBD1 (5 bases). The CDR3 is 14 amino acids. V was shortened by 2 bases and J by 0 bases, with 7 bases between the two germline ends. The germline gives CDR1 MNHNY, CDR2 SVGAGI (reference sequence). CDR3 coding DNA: TGTGCCAGCAGTTACGACAGACACCAAGAGACCCAGTACTTC. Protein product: CASSYDRHQETQYF.

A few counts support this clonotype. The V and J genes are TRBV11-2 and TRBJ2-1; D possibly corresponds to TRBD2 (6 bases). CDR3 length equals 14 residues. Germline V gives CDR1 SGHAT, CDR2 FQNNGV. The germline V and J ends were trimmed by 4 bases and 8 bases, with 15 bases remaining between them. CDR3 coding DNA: TGTGCCAGCAGCTCATCGGAGGGCTTCTATGAGCAGTTCTTC. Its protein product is CASSSSEGFYEQFF. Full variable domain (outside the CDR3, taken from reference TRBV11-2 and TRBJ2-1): EAGVAQSPRYKIIEKRQSVAFWCNPISGHATLYWYQQILGQGPKLLIQFQNNGVVDDSQLPKDRFSAERLKGVDSTLKIQPAKLEDSAVYLCASSSSEGFYEQFFGPGTRLTVL.

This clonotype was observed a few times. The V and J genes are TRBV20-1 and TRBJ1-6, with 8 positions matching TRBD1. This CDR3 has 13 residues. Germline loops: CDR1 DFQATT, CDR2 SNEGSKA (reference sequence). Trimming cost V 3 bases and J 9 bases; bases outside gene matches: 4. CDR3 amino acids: CSASTGGSSPLHF. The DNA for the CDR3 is TGCAGTGCTAGTACAGGGGGAAGTTCACCCCTCCACTTT.

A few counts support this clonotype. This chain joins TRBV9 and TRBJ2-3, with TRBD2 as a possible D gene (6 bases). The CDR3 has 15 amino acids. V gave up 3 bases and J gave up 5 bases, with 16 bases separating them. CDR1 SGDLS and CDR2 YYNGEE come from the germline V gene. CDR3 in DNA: TGTGCCAGCAGCGCTGGCGGGTTGGGGGGAGATACGCAGTATTTT. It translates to CASSAGGLGGDTQYF.

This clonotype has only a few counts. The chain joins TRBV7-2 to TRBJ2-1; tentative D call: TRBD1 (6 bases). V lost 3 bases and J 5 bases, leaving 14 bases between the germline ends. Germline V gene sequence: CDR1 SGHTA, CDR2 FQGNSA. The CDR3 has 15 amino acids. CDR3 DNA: TGTGCCAGCAGCTTCGCAGGGGTCGGGAACAATGAGCAGTTCTTC. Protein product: CASSFAGVGNNEQFF.

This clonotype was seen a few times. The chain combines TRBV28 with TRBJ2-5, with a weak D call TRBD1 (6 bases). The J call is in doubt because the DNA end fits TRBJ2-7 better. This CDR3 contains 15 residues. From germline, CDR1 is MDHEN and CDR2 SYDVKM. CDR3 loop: CASSLRGLQGNEQYF. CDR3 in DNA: TGTGCCAGCAGTTTACGGGGTTTACAGGGCAACGAGCAGTACTTC.

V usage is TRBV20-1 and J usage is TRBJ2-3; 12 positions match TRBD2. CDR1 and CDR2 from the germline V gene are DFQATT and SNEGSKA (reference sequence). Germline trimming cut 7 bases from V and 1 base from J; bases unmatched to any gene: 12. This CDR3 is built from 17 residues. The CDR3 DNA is TGCAGTGGAAGGTCGACTAGCGGGGGCCCCCGCACAGATACGCAGTATTTT. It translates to CSGRSTSGGPRTDTQYF.

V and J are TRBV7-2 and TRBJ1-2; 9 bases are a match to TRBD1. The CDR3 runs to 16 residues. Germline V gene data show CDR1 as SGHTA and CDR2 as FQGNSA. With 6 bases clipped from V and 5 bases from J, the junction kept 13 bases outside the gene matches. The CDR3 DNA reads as TGTGCCAGCAGACTTACTTACGGGACAGGGTCATATGGCTACACCTTC. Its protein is CASRLTYGTGSYGYTF.

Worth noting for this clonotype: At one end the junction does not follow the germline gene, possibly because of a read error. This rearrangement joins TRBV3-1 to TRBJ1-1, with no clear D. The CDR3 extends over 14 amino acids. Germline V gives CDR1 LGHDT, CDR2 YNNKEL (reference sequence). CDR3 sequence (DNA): TGTGCCAGCAGCCAAGTCGGAGGCCGGCCTGAAGTTTTCTTT. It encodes CASSQVGGRPEVFF. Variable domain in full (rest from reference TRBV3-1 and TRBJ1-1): DTAVSQTPKYLVTQMGNDKSIKCEQNLGHDTMYWYKQDSKKFLKIMFSYNNKELIINETVPNRFSPKSPDKAHLNLHINSLELGDSAVYFCASSQVGGRPEVFFGQGTRLTVV.

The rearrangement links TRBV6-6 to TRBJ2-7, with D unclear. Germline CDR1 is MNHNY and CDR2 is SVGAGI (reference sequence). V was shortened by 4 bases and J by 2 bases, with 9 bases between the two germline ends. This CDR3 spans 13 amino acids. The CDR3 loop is CASSSDPAYEQYF. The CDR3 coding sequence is TGTGCCAGCAGTTCGGACCCGGCCTACGAGCAGTACTTC.

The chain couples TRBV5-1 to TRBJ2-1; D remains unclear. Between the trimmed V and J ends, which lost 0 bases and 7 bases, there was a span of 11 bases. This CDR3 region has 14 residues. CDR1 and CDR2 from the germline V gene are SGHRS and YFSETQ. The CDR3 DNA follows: TGCGCCAGCAGCTTGGGCGCCCCCTCAAATGAGCAGTTCTTC. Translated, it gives CASSLGAPSNEQFF.